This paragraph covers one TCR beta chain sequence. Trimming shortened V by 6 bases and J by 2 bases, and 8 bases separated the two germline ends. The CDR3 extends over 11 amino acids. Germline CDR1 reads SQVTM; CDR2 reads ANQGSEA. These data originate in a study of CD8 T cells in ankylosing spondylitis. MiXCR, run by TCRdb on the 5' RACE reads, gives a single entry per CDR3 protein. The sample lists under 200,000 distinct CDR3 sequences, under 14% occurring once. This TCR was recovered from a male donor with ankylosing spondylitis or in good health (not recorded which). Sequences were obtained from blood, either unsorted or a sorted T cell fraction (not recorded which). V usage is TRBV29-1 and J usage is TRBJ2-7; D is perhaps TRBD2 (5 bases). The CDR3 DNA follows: TGCAGCGTCGGAGGTCCCTACGAGCAGTACTTC. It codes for CSVGGPYEQYF.